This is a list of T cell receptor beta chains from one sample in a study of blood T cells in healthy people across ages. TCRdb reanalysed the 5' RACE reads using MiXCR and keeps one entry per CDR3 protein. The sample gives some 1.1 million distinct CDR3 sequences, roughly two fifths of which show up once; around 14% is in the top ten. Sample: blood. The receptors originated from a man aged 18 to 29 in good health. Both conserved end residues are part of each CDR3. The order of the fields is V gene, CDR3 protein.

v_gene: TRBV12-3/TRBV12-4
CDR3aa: CASSRQGDEQYF

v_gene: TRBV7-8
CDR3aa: CASTRDRTNSPLHF

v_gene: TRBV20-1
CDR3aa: CSVRKLTSTDTQYF

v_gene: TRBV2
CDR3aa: CASSAWGGISTGELFF

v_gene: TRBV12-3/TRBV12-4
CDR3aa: CASSRGTGGEYGYTF

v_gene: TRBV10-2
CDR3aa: CASSDLGSVDYGYTF

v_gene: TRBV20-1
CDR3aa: CSARSGSSYNSPLHF

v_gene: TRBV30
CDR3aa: CAWSVGAGLNTEAFF

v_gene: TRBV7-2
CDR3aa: CASSFETGRVEQFF

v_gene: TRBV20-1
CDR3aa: CSATSGREAYNEQFF

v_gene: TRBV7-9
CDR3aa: CASSPRAGGYTF

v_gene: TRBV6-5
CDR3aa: CASSYLFRDSNSPLHF

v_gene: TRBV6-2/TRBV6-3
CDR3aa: CVSSYGDGNEQFF

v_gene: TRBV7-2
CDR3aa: CASSLQGQYNEQYF

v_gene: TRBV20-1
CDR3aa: CSAEDSPSEQYF

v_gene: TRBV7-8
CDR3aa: CTSSLAVAPRGIYGYTF